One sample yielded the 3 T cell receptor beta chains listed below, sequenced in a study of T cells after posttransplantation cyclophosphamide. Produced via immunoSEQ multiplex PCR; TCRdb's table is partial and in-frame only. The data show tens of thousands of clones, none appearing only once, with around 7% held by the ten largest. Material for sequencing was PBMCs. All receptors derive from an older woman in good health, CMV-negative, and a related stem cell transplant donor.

CDR3 nucleotide sequence: TGTGCCAGCAGTTACTCGAGGGACAGCTCCTACGAGCAGTACTTC. Its protein is CASSYSRDSSYEQYF. The rearrangement uses TRBV6-5 and TRBJ2-7; 7 nucleotides align to TRBD1. V trimming: 0 bases; J trimming: 0 bases; junction bases outside the gene matches: 2. CDR1 and CDR2 (germline): MNHEY, SVGAGI. The CDR3 runs 15 residues.

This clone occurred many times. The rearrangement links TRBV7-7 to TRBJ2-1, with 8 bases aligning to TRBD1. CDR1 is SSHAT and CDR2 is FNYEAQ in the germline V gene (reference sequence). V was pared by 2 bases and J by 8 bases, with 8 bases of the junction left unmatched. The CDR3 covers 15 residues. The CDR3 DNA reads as TGTGCCAGCAGCTTAAGCCCCCAGGGGGCGGATGAGCAGTTCTTC. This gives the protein CASSLSPQGADEQFF.

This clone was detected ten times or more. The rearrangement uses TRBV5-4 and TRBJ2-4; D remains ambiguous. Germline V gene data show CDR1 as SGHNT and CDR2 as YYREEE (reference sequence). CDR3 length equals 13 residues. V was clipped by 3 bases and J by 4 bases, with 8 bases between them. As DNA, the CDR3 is TGTGCCAGCAGCTCCAACAGTAAAAACATTCAGTACTTC. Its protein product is CASSSNSKNIQYF.